This TCR beta chain was documented in a study of cytomegalovirus exposure and HLA in healthy donors. The study, taken as a whole, reports: A later analysis found common viral pathogens apparently linked to several of the most significant clusters. There was a cluster of highly shared sequence variants that was likely a sequencing artifact. Reports state that TCR beta sequences accurately predicted most subjects' HLA-A and HLA-B alleles.

This CDR3 is 14 amino acids long. Looked up from germline, CDR1 is SGHNT and CDR2 is YYREEE (reference sequence). The V end lost 0 bases, the J end lost 2 bases, and 8 bases lay between the germline ends. The primer mix had 60 Vbeta and 13 Jbeta primers. Clones were read by immunoSEQ multiplex PCR, and TCRdb kept only the in-frame ones, dropping some. The repertoire holds around 100,000 clones, 60% to 80% seen once, with about 2.6% in the top ten. Comments on this clone: Its cognate antigen is unknown.

The chain combines TRBV5-4 with TRBJ1-2; a weak D match, TRBD1 (6 bases). The clonotype was recovered from a man over 45 in good health and CMV-seropositive. Material for sequencing was PBMCs. CDR3 nucleotide sequence: TGTGCCAGCAGCTTGGAGACAGGAAACTATGGCTACACCTTC. This gives the protein CASSLETGNYGYTF.